What follows are 25 T cell receptor beta chains derived from one specimen sequenced in a study of cytomegalovirus exposure and HLA in healthy donors. The PCR had 60 Vbeta and 13 Jbeta primers. Clones were read by immunoSEQ multiplex PCR, and TCRdb kept only the in-frame ones, dropping some. The sample lists about 200,000 clones, approximately 11% occurring once. Sample: PBMCs. These receptors came from a man aged 50-59 years in good health and CMV-seropositive.

The chain is built from TRBV5-1 and TRBJ1-1; 10 positions match TRBD1. The CDR3 is 14 residues long. Germline V gives CDR1 SGHRS, CDR2 YFSETQ. The trim removed 2 bases at V and 8 bases at J, leaving 6 bases unmatched. CDR3 sequence reads: CASSFGQGGDEAFF. CDR3 sequence (DNA): TGCGCCAGCAGCTTTGGACAGGGGGGGGACGAAGCTTTCTTT.

V usage is TRBV7-2 and J usage is TRBJ1-2, with TRBD1 matching 8 bases. Trimming at V came to 5 bases and at J to 0 bases, leaving 5 bases not matched to a gene. The CDR3 contains 15 residues. Germline V gene sequence: CDR1 SGHTA, CDR2 FQGNSA. CDR3 DNA sequence: TGTGCCAGCAGCAGACCGGGACAGGCTAACTATGGCTACACCTTC. Translating it yields CASSRPGQANYGYTF.

The chain uses TRBV7-2 and TRBJ1-4; D not certain. This CDR3 is 14 amino acids long. Germline loops: CDR1 SGHTA, CDR2 FQGNSA. V lost 2 bases and J 5 bases, leaving 9 bases between the germline ends. The DNA for the CDR3 is TGTGCCAGCAGCTTACAGGCCCGAAATGAAAAACTGTTTTTT. It codes for CASSLQARNEKLFF.

This clone was detected only a few times. The CDR3 loop reads CASSAGLSKYGQYV. The CDR3, as DNA: TGTGCCAGCAGTGCGGGACTCTCGAAGTACGGGCAGTACGTC. The chain uses TRBV27 and TRBJ2-7, with D possibly matching TRBD2 (6 bases). Per germline, CDR1 MNHEY and CDR2 SMNVEV (reference sequence). The length of the CDR3 is 14 residues.

This chain links TRBV19 with TRBJ1-5; TRBD1 aligns across 9 bases. This CDR3 region has 13 residues. After removal of 1 base from V and 14 bases from J, the junction contained 6 bases not matched to a gene. Germline V CDR1 and CDR2: LNHDA, SQIVND (reference sequence). CDR3: CASSIGVGDREHF. The CDR3 nucleotides are TGTGCCAGTAGTATAGGAGTAGGGGACAGGGAGCATTTT.

This clone was counted a few times. The rearrangement links TRBV15 to TRBJ1-5; D not resolved. Per the germline V gene, CDR1 is LNHNV and CDR2 is YYDKDF (reference sequence). The CDR3 consists of 14 residues. V lost 1 base to trimming and J lost 6 bases, with 10 bases between them. CDR3 in amino acids: CATSRGQVPQPQHF. CDR3 bases: TGTGCCACCAGCAGAGGCCAGGTCCCTCAGCCCCAGCATTTT.

V gene TRBV19 combines with J gene TRBJ2-2, with a possible D match to TRBD1 (6 bases). V was trimmed by 4 bases and J by 1 base, leaving 10 bases between them. Germline CDR1 and CDR2: LNHDA and SQIVND (reference sequence). There are 15 residues in the CDR3. The CDR3 coding sequence is TGTGCCAGTAGTACCCGGACAGAGAACACCGGGGAGCTGTTTTTT. It encodes CASSTRTENTGELFF.

This clone was counted between two and nine times. This chain joins TRBV28 and TRBJ2-1, with 9 bases that match TRBD1. This CDR3 comprises 15 residues. With V trimmed by 5 bases and J by 6 bases, 8 bases remained unmatched. Germline-derived CDR1 and CDR2 are MDHEN and SYDVKM. DNA for the CDR3: TGTGCCAGCAGTAGTCCGGGACAGGGAGGCAATGAGCAGTTCTTC. It codes for CASSSPGQGGNEQFF.

This clone was counted between two and nine times. The chain uses TRBV7-2 and TRBJ1-6; 7 bases are a match to TRBD1. Germline CDR1 SGHTA, CDR2 FQGNSA. There are 15 residues in the CDR3. V shed 5 bases, J shed 6 bases, and the junction held 7 bases outside the gene matches. The CDR3 here is CASSTQGMGNSPLHF. The CDR3 bases are TGTGCCAGCAGCACACAGGGGATGGGTAATTCACCCCTCCACTTT.

This clone was seen only a few times. This rearrangement joins TRBV5-1 to TRBJ1-1; D is perhaps TRBD1 (6 bases). Germline V CDR1 and CDR2: SGHRS, YFSETQ. V lost 5 bases and J 5 bases, leaving 19 bases between the germline ends. The CDR3 has 15 residues. Written as DNA, the CDR3 is TGCGCCAGCAGGGGTCAGGGGAAGAGTGGAACTGAAGCTTTCTTT. It encodes CASRGQGKSGTEAFF.

The chain combines TRBV15 with TRBJ1-1, with D possibly being TRBD1 (5 bases). The germline V gene has CDR1 LNHNV and CDR2 YYDKDF (reference sequence). This CDR3 is 14 amino acids long. V lost 4 bases, J lost 0 bases, and 9 bases lay in between. The CDR3 bases are TGTGCCACCAGCAAAAGACAGCTGAACACTGAAGCTTTCTTT. Protein product: CATSKRQLNTEAFF.

The chain recombines TRBV2 with TRBJ1-2, with a tentative D call TRBD1 (6 bases). Germline CDR1 SNHLY, CDR2 FYNNEI. Trimming took off 6 bases at V and 0 bases at J, with 14 bases between the two ends. This CDR3 region has 15 residues. The CDR3 here is CASSFAQGANYGYTF. The CDR3 bases are TGTGCCAGCAGCTTTGCACAGGGAGCTAACTATGGCTACACCTTC.

Only a few counts were recorded for this clone. J is TRBJ2-5 and V is TRBV7-9; 9 nucleotides align to TRBD1. Trimming cost V 3 bases and J 1 base; bases outside gene matches: 3. The CDR3 runs to 15 residues. CDR1 is SEHNR, CDR2 FQNEAQ, per germline (reference sequence). CDR3 nucleotide sequence: TGTGCCAGCAGCTTGGGACAGGGAATCCAAGAGACCCAGTACTTC. It is translated as CASSLGQGIQETQYF.

V and J are TRBV27 and TRBJ1-2; 9 bases match TRBD1. Trimming cost V 8 bases and J 4 bases; bases outside gene matches: 5. The germline V gene encodes CDR1 MNHEY and CDR2 SMNVEV (reference sequence). The CDR3 totals 13 residues. The CDR3 bases are TGTGCCAGCTCCCGGGGACAGGGCTATGGCTACACCTTC. Its translation: CASSRGQGYGYTF.

This clone was detected only a few times. The genes are TRBV9 and TRBJ1-1, with D perhaps matching TRBD1 (5 bases). There are 13 residues in the CDR3. The V gene lost 4 bases and the J gene lost 6 bases, with 13 bases spanning the gap. Germline loops: CDR1 SGDLS, CDR2 YYNGEE. CDR3 DNA: TGTGCCAGCAGCCCCCAAAGGGGCGCTGAAGCTTTCTTT. Translating it yields CASSPQRGAEAFF.

This clone was counted only a few times. This chain uses TRBV5-5 with TRBJ2-7; 8 positions match TRBD2. V lost 2 bases, J lost 2 bases, and 3 bases stayed unmatched. Germline V lookup: CDR1 SGHKS, CDR2 YYEKEE (reference sequence). CDR3 length equals 14 residues. Written as DNA, the CDR3 is TGTGCCAGCAGCTTTACTAGCGGTCCCTACGAGCAGTACGTC. Amino acids: CASSFTSGPYEQYV.

The J gene is TRBJ1-5, the V gene TRBV7-2; tentatively, D is TRBD1 (5 bases). The CDR3 has 16 residues. The V end lost 5 bases, the J end lost 7 bases, and 21 bases lay between the germline ends. Germline CDR1 is SGHTA and CDR2 is FQGNSA. This CDR3 reads CASSPRRGGMGQPQHF. The CDR3 DNA follows: TGTGCCAGCAGCCCACGGAGGGGAGGGATGGGGCAGCCCCAGCATTTT. The variable domain in full, completed from reference TRBV7-2 and TRBJ1-5, reads GAGVSQSPSNKVTEKGKDVELRCDPISGHTALYWYRQSLGQGLEFLIYFQGNSAPDKSGLPSDRFSAERTGGSVSTLTIQRTQQEDSAVYLCASSPRRGGMGQPQHFGDGTRLSIL.

The table lists this clone with a few counts. The V and J genes are TRBV19 and TRBJ1-2; 10 bases map to TRBD1. CDR3 length: 15 residues. After removal of 5 bases from V and 4 bases from J, the junction contained 7 bases not matched to a gene. Germline CDR1 reads LNHDA; CDR2 reads SQIVND (reference sequence). CDR3 residues: CASSEPGQGIYGYTF. DNA of the CDR3: TGTGCCAGTAGTGAACCGGGACAGGGGATCTATGGCTACACCTTC.

The genes are TRBV11-2 and TRBJ1-1; D not resolved. Germline CDR1 reads SGHAT; CDR2 reads FQNNGV. The ends were cut back, 5 bases at V and 9 bases at J, with 10 bases in the middle. The CDR3 is made up of 11 amino acids. CDR3 nucleotide sequence: TGTGCCAGCAGCCTGGGCTCAAAAGCTTTCTTT. Residues: CASSLGSKAFF. Supplemented by reference TRBV11-2 and TRBJ1-1, the full variable domain reads EAGVAQSPRYKIIEKRQSVAFWCNPISGHATLYWYQQILGQGPKLLIQFQNNGVVDDSQLPKDRFSAERLKGVDSTLKIQPAKLEDSAVYLCASSLGSKAFFGQGTRLTVV.

The chain has TRBV2 and TRBJ1-5, with 9 bases aligning to TRBD1. The length of the CDR3 is 14 residues. Germline V lookup: CDR1 SNHLY, CDR2 FYNNEI. The V and J ends lost 3 bases and 5 bases, in that order; junction bases with no gene match: 2. The CDR3 nucleotides read TGTGCCAGCAGTGATCGGACAGGGGATCAGCCCCAGCATTTT. Translating it yields CASSDRTGDQPQHF.

This clone was recorded a few times. J is TRBJ1-3 and V is TRBV23-1, with no clear D. TRBV23-1 is designated an ORF whose function remains uncertain. Between the trimmed V and J ends, which lost 0 bases and 1 base, there was a span of 10 bases. The CDR3 has 16 amino acids. CDR3 nucleotides: TGCGCCAGCAGTCAATCGAGGTTCTTATCTGGAAACACCATATATTTT. Translation: CASSQSRFLSGNTIYF.

This clone has just a few counts. The chain links TRBV7-2 to TRBJ1-1; a weak D match, TRBD1 (6 bases). With 7 bases removed from V and 2 bases from J, the gap between germline ends came to 8 bases. The CDR3 is 12 residues long. CDR1 and CDR2 (germline): SGHTA, FQGNSA. CDR3: CASNRDNTEAFF. The CDR3 DNA reads TGTGCCAGCAACAGGGACAACACTGAAGCTTTCTTT.

This clone has more than one count but fewer than ten. This sequence joins TRBV4-1 and TRBJ1-4, with a possible D match to TRBD1 (6 bases). Germline-derived CDR1 and CDR2 are MGHRA and YSYEKL. CDR3 length equals 15 residues. Trimming cost V 3 bases and J 13 bases, with 21 bases left between them. DNA for the CDR3: TGCGCCAGCAGCCAGATGACTCCCCTGGACAGAGGACTGTTTTTT. Translated, it gives CASSQMTPLDRGLFF.

This clone appeared a few times. The chain carries TRBV29-1 and TRBJ2-2; 12 bases match TRBD1. V lost 4 bases to trimming and J lost 6 bases; unmatched junction nucleotides: 9. The CDR3 is 16 residues long. Germline V gene sequence: CDR1 SQVTM, CDR2 ANQGSEA. In DNA form, the CDR3 reads TGCAGCGTTGGGGGGACAGGGGGCGCTGGGGCCGGGGAGCTGTTTTTT. It specifies CSVGGTGGAGAGELFF.

This clone was found a few times. V and J are TRBV19 and TRBJ1-5, with D uncertain. There are 13 residues in the CDR3. Germline values: CDR1 LNHDA, CDR2 SQIVND (reference sequence). V was clipped by 4 bases and J by 5 bases, with 9 bases between them. The CDR3 sequence: CASSTPNDQPQHF. As DNA, the CDR3 is TGTGCCAGTAGTACCCCTAACGATCAGCCCCAGCATTTT.